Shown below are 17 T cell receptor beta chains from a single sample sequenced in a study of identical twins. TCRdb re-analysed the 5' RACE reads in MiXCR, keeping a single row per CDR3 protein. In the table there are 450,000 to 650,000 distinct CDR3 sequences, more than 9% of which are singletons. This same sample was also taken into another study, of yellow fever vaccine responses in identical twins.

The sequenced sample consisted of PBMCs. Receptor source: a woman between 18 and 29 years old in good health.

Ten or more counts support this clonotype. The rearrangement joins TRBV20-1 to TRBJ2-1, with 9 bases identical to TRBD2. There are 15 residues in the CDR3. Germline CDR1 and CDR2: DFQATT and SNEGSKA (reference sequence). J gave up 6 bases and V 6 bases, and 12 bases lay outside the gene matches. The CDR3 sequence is CSAPKAGGLGNEQFF. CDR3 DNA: TGCAGTGCGCCCAAAGCGGGGGGACTTGGCAATGAGCAGTTCTTC.

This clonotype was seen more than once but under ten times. The CDR3 region has the DNA TGTGCCAGCAGCTTATTTCCCGTCGGCGGCAGCCAAAGACGTAACACTGAAGCTTTCTTT. Its protein is CASSLFPVGGSQRRNTEAFF. J is TRBJ1-1 and V is TRBV11-1; D is uncertain. The V gene lost 2 bases and the J gene lost 2 bases, with 27 bases spanning the gap. CDR3 length equals 20 residues. The V gene's germline CDR1 is SGHAT and CDR2 FQDESV (reference sequence).

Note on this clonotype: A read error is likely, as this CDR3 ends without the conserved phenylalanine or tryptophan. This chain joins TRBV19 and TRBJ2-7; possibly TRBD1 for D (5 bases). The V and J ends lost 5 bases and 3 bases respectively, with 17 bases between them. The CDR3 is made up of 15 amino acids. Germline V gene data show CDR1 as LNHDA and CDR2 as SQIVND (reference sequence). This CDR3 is CASSATGGSGYEQYY. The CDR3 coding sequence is TGTGCCAGTAGTGCCACAGGTGGATCGGGCTACGAGCAGTACTAC.

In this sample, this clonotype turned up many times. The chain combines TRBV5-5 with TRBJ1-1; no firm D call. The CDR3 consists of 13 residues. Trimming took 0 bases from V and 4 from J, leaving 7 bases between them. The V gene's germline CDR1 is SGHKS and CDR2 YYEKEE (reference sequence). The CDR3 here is CASSLVTGTEAFF. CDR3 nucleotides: TGTGCCAGCAGCTTGGTCACCGGCACTGAAGCTTTCTTT. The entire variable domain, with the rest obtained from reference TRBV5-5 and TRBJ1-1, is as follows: DAGVTQSPTHLIKTRGQQVTLRCSPISGHKSVSWYQQVLGQGPQFIFQYYEKEERGRGNFPDRFSARQFPNYSSELNVNALLLGDSALYLCASSLVTGTEAFFGQGTRLTVV.

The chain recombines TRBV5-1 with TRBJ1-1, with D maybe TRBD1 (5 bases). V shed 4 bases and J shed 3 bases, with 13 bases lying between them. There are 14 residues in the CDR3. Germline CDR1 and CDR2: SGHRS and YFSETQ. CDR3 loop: CASSTRAGYTEAFF. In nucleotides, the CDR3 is TGCGCCAGCAGCACGAGGGCAGGGTACACTGAAGCTTTCTTT. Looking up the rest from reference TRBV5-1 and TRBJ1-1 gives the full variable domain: KAGVTQTPRYLIKTRGQQVTLSCSPISGHRSVSWYQQTPGQGLQFLFEYFSETQRNKGNFPGRFSGRQFSNSRSEMNVSTLELGDSALYLCASSTRAGYTEAFFGQGTRLTVV.

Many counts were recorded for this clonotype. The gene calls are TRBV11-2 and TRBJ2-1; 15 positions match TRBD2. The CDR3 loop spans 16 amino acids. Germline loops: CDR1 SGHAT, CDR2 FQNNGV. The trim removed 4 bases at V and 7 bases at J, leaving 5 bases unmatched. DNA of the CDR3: TGTGCCAGCAGCTGGGGACTAGCGGGAGGTGGGAATGAGCAGTTCTTC. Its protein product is CASSWGLAGGGNEQFF.

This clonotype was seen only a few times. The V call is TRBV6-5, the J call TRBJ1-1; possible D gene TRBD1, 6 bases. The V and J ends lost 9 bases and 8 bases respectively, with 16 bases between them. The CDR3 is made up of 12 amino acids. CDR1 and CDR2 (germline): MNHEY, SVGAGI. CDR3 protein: CASLSVDREAFF. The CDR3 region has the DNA TGTGCCAGTTTATCGGTTGACAGGGAAGCTTTCTTT.

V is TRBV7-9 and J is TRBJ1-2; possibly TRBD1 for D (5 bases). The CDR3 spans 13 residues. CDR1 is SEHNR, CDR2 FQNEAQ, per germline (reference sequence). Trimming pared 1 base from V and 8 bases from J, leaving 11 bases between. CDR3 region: CASSLGQGDGYTF. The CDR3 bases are TGTGCCAGCAGCTTAGGGCAGGGCGACGGCTACACCTTC.

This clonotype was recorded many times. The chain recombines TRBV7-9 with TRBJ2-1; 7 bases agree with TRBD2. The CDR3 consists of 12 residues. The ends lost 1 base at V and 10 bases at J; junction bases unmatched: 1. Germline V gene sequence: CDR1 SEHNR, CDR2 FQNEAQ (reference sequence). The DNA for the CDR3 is TGTGCCAGCAGCTTAGTTAGCGGGGAGCAGTTCTTC. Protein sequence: CASSLVSGEQFF.

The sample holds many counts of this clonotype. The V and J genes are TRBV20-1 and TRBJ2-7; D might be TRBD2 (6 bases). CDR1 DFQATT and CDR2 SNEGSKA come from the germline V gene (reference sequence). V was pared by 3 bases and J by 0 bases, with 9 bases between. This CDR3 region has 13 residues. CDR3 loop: CSARGTPSYEQYF. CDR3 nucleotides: TGCAGTGCTAGGGGGACTCCCTCCTACGAGCAGTACTTC.

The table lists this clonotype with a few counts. The CDR3 region is CSVESRPYNEQFF. CDR3 DNA: TGCAGCGTTGAGTCTAGACCGTACAATGAGCAGTTCTTC. The gene calls are TRBV29-1 and TRBJ2-1; no clear D. This CDR3 contains 13 residues. V was shortened by 3 bases and J by 4 bases, with 10 bases between the two germline ends. Germline CDR1 reads SQVTM; CDR2 reads ANQGSEA.

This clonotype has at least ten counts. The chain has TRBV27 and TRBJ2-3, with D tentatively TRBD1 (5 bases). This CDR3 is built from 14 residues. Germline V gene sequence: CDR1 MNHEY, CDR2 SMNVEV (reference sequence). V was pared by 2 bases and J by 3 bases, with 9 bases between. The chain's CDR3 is CASSLRQQTDTQYF. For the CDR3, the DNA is TGTGCCAGCAGTTTACGACAGCAAACAGATACGCAGTATTTT.

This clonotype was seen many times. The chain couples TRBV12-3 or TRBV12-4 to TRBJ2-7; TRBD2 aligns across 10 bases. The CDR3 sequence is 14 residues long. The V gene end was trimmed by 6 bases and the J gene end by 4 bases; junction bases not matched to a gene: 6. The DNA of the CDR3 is TGTGCCAGCAGGACTAGCGGGTATTTGTACGAGCAGTACTTC. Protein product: CASRTSGYLYEQYF.

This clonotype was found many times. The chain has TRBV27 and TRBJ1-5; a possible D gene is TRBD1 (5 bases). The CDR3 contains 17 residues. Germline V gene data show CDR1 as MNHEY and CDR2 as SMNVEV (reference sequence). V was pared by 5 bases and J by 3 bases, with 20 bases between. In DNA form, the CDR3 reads TGTGCCAGCAGTACTGTATTGGGGGTGGTGAACAATCAGCCCCAGCATTTT. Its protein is CASSTVLGVVNNQPQHF.

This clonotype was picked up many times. The CDR3 loop is CASSEIGTSNTGELFF. CDR3 DNA: TGTGCCAGCAGTGAAATTGGGACCTCTAACACCGGGGAGCTGTTTTTT. J is TRBJ2-2 and V is TRBV6-4; tentatively, D is TRBD1 or TRBD2 (5 bases each). V was pared by 3 bases and J by 2 bases, with 13 bases between. Germline CDR1 and CDR2: MRHNA and SNTAGT. CDR3 size: 16 residues.

For the CDR3, the DNA is TGTGCCATCTGTTGGGAGGGGATGGGAGGCTCTGGGGCCAACGTCCTGACTTTC. This encodes CAICWEGMGGSGANVLTF. The V and J genes are TRBV12-3 or TRBV12-4 and TRBJ2-6; 7 bases are a match to TRBD2. This CDR3 comprises 18 residues. Trimming took 10 bases from V and 0 from J; bases not matched to a gene: 15.

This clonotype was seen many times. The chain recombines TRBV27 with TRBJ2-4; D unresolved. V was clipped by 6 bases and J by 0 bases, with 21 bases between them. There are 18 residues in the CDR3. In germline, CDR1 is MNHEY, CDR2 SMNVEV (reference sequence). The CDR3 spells CASRQASDAALAKNIQYF. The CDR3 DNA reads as TGTGCCAGCAGGCAAGCCTCGGACGCCGCCTTAGCCAAAAACATTCAGTACTTC.